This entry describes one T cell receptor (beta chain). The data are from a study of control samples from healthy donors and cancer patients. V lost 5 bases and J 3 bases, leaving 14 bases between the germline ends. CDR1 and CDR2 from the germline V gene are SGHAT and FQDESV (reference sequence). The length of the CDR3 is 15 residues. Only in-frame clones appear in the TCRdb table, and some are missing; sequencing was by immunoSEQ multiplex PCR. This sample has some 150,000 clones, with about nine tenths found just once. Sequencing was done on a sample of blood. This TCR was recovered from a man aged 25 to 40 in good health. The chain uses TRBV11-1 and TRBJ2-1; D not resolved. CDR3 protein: CASSPQQNRYNEQFF. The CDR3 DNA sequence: TGTGCCAGCAGCCCCCAACAGAACCGCTACAATGAGCAGTTCTTC. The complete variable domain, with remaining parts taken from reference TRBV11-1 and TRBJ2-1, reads EAEVAQSPRYKITEKSQAVAFWCDPISGHATLYWYRQILGQGPELLVQFQDESVVDDSQLPKDRFSAERLKGVDSTLKIQPAELGDSAMYLCASSPQQNRYNEQFFGPGTRLTVL.